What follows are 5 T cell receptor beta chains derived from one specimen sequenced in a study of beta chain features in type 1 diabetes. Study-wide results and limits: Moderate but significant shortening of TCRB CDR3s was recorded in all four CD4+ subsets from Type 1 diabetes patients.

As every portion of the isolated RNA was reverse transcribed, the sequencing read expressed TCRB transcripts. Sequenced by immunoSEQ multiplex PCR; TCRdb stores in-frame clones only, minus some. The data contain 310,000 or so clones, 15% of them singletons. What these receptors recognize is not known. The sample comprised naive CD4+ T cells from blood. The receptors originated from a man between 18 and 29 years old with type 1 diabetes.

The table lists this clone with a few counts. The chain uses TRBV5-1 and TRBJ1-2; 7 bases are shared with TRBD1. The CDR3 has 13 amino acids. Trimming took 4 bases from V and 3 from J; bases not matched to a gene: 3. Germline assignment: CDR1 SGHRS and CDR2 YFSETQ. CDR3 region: CASSEGQYYGYTF. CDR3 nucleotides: TGCGCCAGCAGCGAGGGACAGTACTATGGCTACACCTTC.

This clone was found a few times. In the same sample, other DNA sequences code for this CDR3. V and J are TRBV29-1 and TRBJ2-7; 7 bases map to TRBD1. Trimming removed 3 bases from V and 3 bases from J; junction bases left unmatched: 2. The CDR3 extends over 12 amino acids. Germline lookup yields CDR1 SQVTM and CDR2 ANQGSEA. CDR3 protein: CSVDAGGYEQYF. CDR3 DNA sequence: TGCAGCGTTGATGCAGGGGGCTACGAGCAGTACTTC.

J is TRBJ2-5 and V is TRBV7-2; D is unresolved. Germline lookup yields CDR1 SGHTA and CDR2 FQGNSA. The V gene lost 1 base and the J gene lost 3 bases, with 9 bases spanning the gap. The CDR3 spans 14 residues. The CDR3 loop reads CASSLGAEKETQYF. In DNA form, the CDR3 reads TGTGCCAGCAGCTTAGGGGCAGAAAAAGAGACCCAGTACTTC.

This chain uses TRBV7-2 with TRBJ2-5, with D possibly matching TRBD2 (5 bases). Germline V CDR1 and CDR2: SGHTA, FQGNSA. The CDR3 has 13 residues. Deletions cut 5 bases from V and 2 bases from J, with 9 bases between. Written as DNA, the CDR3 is TGTGCCAGCAGCGGACTGTCTCAAGAGACCCAGTACTTC. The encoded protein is CASSGLSQETQYF.

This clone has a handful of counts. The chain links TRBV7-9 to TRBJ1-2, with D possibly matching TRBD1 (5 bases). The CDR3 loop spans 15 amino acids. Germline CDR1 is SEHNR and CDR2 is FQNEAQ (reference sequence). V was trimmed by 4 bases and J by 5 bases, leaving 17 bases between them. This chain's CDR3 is CASSSQLGRAYGYTF. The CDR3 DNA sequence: TGTGCCAGCAGCTCCCAACTGGGCAGGGCTTATGGCTACACCTTC.